This TCR beta chain was sequenced in a study of blood T cell repertoires in COVID-19. Whole-study context: PBMCs, B-cell-depleted T cells, or T cells provided the cDNA or gDNA that made up the material.

Original data processing: Counts of nucleated cells, estimated from reference gene primer amplification, were obtained. The method was immunoSEQ multiplex PCR; TCRdb's version includes in-frame clones alone and lacks a portion of them. Clone size and the V and J calls come from that table; the DNA yielded D and trimming. The sample lists 300,000 to 350,000 clones, around 91% seen once, with about 4.5% in the top ten. Cohort placement rested on clinical history that participants reported themselves. Germline CDR1 reads PRHDT; CDR2 reads FYEKMQ (reference sequence). V was pared by 1 base and J by 6 bases, with 16 bases between. This CDR3 contains 16 residues.

The material sequenced was PBMCs or T cells enriched from blood (not recorded which). The sequence derives from a woman aged 18-29 years with acute COVID-19. The chain employs TRBV13 and TRBJ2-1; a possible D gene is TRBD1 (6 bases). The CDR3 region is CASSLAAGEKFNEQFF. CDR3 nucleotides: TGTGCCAGCAGCTTAGCGGCAGGGGAGAAATTCAATGAGCAGTTCTTC.